This TCR beta chain appears in the sequencing data of a study of shared clonotypes between healthy human individuals. This CDR3 is built from 13 residues. V was trimmed by 1 base and J by 6 bases, leaving 10 bases between them. Per germline, CDR1 ENHRY and CDR2 SYGVKD. Produced via immunoSEQ multiplex PCR; TCRdb's table is partial and in-frame only. The data hold some 1.1 million clones, with approximately 80% observed a single time. The sequence was collected from a man between 18 and 29 years old in good health. Some clones in this sample may be carry-over from other donors' samples. Material: memory CD4+ T cells from PBMCs. Described subset: CD45RA-negative fraction. The chain uses TRBV10-3 and TRBJ2-7; D is undetermined. The CDR3 loop is CAISEYNYSEQYF. The CDR3 DNA is TGTGCCATCAGTGAGTATAACTATTCCGAGCAGTACTTC.